This TCR beta chain was retrieved from a study of response to subunit inactivated influenza vaccine. Study-level results: A suggestion made by the authors is that each seasonal influenza vaccination recruits few new T cells.

This CDR3 has 16 residues. The ends were cut back, 6 bases at V and 3 bases at J, with 21 bases in the middle. The V gene's germline CDR1 is MGHRA and CDR2 YSYEKL. TCRdb re-called the RT-PCR reads with MiXCR, one entry per CDR3 protein. The table has 300,000 to 350,000 distinct CDR3 sequences, roughly 22% seen once. This clonotype was detected a few times. Antigen: not known. This TCR was recovered from a man in his fifties or sixties who received an inactivated influenza vaccine. The J gene is TRBJ2-7, the V gene TRBV4-1, with a tentative D call TRBD1 (6 bases). The source was PBMCs from blood, collected around 22 months after vaccination. CDR3 protein: CASRDLAQGNFYEQYF. CDR3 coding DNA: TGCGCCAGCAGAGACTTGGCGCAGGGGAACTTCTACGAGCAGTACTTC.